The 32 T cell receptor beta chains presented below share a single source sample, sequenced in a study of shared clonotypes between healthy human individuals. Profiling relied on immunoSEQ multiplex PCR, and the TCRdb table lists in-frame clones only, not all of them. The sample has under 600,000 clones; about 96% are singletons. The sequenced sample was naive CD4+ T cells sorted from blood. The subset was: CD45RA+ positively selected. The receptors come from a woman between 25 and 40 years old in good health.

CDR3 residues: CASSIVGLVRSGEQYF. In DNA, the CDR3 is TGTGCCAGCAGTATCGTCGGACTAGTTCGTAGCGGCGAGCAGTACTTC. V usage is TRBV28 and J usage is TRBJ2-7, with 7 nucleotides matching TRBD2. The germline CDR1 and CDR2 sequences are MDHEN and SYDVKM. CDR3 length equals 16 residues. V was pared by 5 bases and J by 6 bases, with 16 bases of the junction left unmatched.

The rearrangement links TRBV28 to TRBJ2-5; 9 bases fit TRBD1. Germline loops: CDR1 MDHEN, CDR2 SYDVKM. The CDR3 length is 15 residues. The J segment lost 2 bases and the V segment lost 4 bases, leaving 5 bases of the junction unmatched. Here the CDR3 reads CASSSGTGPQETQYF. CDR3 nucleotide sequence: TGTGCCAGCAGTTCCGGGACAGGGCCTCAAGAGACCCAGTACTTC.

The sample holds one count of this clone. The rearrangement links TRBV2 to TRBJ1-5, with no clear D. The V end was cut by 6 bases, the J end by 4 bases, with 16 bases between. CDR3 length: 15 residues. Germline CDR1 reads SNHLY; CDR2 reads FYNNEI. This chain's CDR3 is CASSHTGVGNQPQHF. For the CDR3, the DNA is TGTGCCAGCAGCCACACGGGAGTGGGGAATCAGCCCCAGCATTTT.

The rearrangement joins TRBV15 to TRBJ1-2; D is ambiguous. Trimming removed 0 bases at V and 8 bases at J, with 10 bases between. Germline CDR1 reads LNHNV; CDR2 reads YYDKDF (reference sequence). The CDR3 consists of 13 residues. The CDR3: CATSRDVGEGYTF. As DNA, the CDR3 is TGTGCCACCAGCAGAGATGTGGGAGAGGGCTACACCTTC.

This sequence joins TRBV6-4 and TRBJ2-3, with D perhaps matching TRBD2 (5 bases). Germline V gives CDR1 MRHNA, CDR2 SNTAGT. This CDR3 has 16 amino acids. Trimming removed 6 bases from V and 5 bases from J, with 21 bases in between. The DNA for the CDR3 is TGTGCCAGCAGCGCTGTAGGGTCCGGAGGCCAAGATACGCAGTATTTT. This sequence encodes CASSAVGSGGQDTQYF.

The rearrangement uses TRBV20-1 and TRBJ2-1; D call uncertain. V shed 0 bases and J shed 8 bases, with 5 bases lying between them. The germline CDR1 and CDR2 sequences are DFQATT and SNEGSKA (reference sequence). The length of the CDR3 is 11 residues. The CDR3: CSARDWDEQFF. CDR3 sequence (DNA): TGCAGTGCTAGAGATTGGGATGAGCAGTTCTTC.

The chain joins TRBV19 to TRBJ2-7, with unresolved D. V shed 3 bases and J shed 0 bases, with 9 bases lying between them. There are 14 residues in the CDR3. Germline V gene sequence: CDR1 LNHDA, CDR2 SQIVND (reference sequence). In DNA, the CDR3 is TGTGCCAGTAGTATGTCTGTCTACTCCTACGAGCAGTACTTC. This codes for CASSMSVYSYEQYF.

This chain links TRBV14 with TRBJ2-3; 9 bases agree with TRBD1. CDR3 length: 16 amino acids. Per the germline V gene, CDR1 is SGHDN and CDR2 is FVKESK. V shed 0 bases, J shed 2 bases, and the junction held 3 bases outside the gene matches. The CDR3 bases are TGTGCCAGCAGCCAAGAGGACAGGGGATTCACAGATACGCAGTATTTT. This translates into CASSQEDRGFTDTQYF.

The DNA of the CDR3 is TGTGCCAGCAGTTTGTTACAGGGAAGCAATCAGCCCCAGCATTTT. Amino acid sequence: CASSLLQGSNQPQHF. The J gene is TRBJ1-5, the V gene TRBV6-6; possible D gene TRBD1, 6 bases. This CDR3 region has 15 residues. The V end was cut by 4 bases, the J end by 1 base, with 11 bases between. Per germline, CDR1 MNHNY and CDR2 SVGAGI (reference sequence).

The chain carries TRBV11-2 and TRBJ1-3, with D unresolved. The ends were cut back, 2 bases at V and 4 bases at J, with 6 bases in the middle. The CDR3 length is 13 residues. Germline V lookup: CDR1 SGHAT, CDR2 FQNNGV. The CDR3 DNA is TGTGCCAGCAGCTTAAGCGCCGGAAACACCATATATTTT. It codes for CASSLSAGNTIYF. The whole variable domain, filled in from reference TRBV11-2 and TRBJ1-3, reads EAGVAQSPRYKIIEKRQSVAFWCNPISGHATLYWYQQILGQGPKLLIQFQNNGVVDDSQLPKDRFSAERLKGVDSTLKIQPAKLEDSAVYLCASSLSAGNTIYFGEGSWLTVV.

CDR3 residues: CASIREPPNTEAFF. DNA for the CDR3: TGTGCCAGCATTCGTGAGCCCCCGAACACTGAAGCTTTCTTT. The rearrangement links TRBV2 to TRBJ1-1; D not resolved. The germline V and J ends were trimmed by 7 bases and 1 base, with 13 bases remaining between them. This CDR3 is 14 amino acids long. From germline, CDR1 is SNHLY and CDR2 FYNNEI.

The chain links TRBV4-1 to TRBJ2-5; D is ambiguous. V was trimmed by 1 base and J by 2 bases, leaving 11 bases between them. The CDR3 covers 15 residues. Germline assignment: CDR1 MGHRA and CDR2 YSYEKL. The CDR3 sequence is CASSQGLGRQETQYF. The CDR3 nucleotides are TGCGCCAGCAGCCAAGGTTTAGGTAGACAAGAGACCCAGTACTTC.

The genes are TRBV7-3 and TRBJ2-1; TRBD1 matches 7 bases. Per germline, CDR1 SGHTA and CDR2 FQGTGA. V dropped 2 bases and J dropped 10; count of bases not matched to a gene: 11. This CDR3 region has 15 residues. The CDR3 loop is CASSLFAFPGGEQFF. CDR3 in DNA: TGTGCCAGCAGCTTATTCGCTTTCCCAGGGGGAGAGCAGTTCTTC. The full variable domain, completed using reference TRBV7-3 and TRBJ2-1, is GAGVSQTPSNKVTEKGKYVELRCDPISGHTALYWYRQSLGQGPEFLIYFQGTGAADDSGLPNDRFFAVRPEGSVSTLKIQRTERGDSAVYLCASSLFAFPGGEQFFGPGTRLTVL.

This chain links TRBV27 with TRBJ2-6; unclear D gene. This CDR3 region has 13 residues. The ends were cut back, 6 bases at V and 0 bases at J, with 3 bases in the middle. Germline CDR1 reads MNHEY; CDR2 reads SMNVEV (reference sequence). CDR3 in DNA: TGTGCCAGCAGGGCCTCTGGGGCCAACGTCCTGACTTTC. This sequence encodes CASRASGANVLTF. The variable domain in full, completed from reference TRBV27 and TRBJ2-6, reads EAQVTQNPRYLITVTGKKLTVTCSQNMNHEYMSWYRQDPGLGLRQIYYSMNVEVTDKGDVPEGYKVSRKEKRNFPLILESPSPNQTSLYFCASRASGANVLTFGAGSRLTVL.

The genes are TRBV5-1 and TRBJ2-6; D not resolved. Trimming took off 2 bases at V and 0 bases at J, with 3 bases between the two ends. This CDR3 contains 14 residues. Germline V gene sequence: CDR1 SGHRS, CDR2 YFSETQ. The CDR3: CASSFNSGANVLTF. Written as DNA, the CDR3 is TGCGCCAGCAGCTTCAACTCTGGGGCCAACGTCCTGACTTTC. The whole variable domain, filled in from reference TRBV5-1 and TRBJ2-6, reads KAGVTQTPRYLIKTRGQQVTLSCSPISGHRSVSWYQQTPGQGLQFLFEYFSETQRNKGNFPGRFSGRQFSNSRSEMNVSTLELGDSALYLCASSFNSGANVLTFGAGSRLTVL.

CDR3 loop: CASSQPGGDTGELFF. CDR3 DNA: TGCGCCAGCAGCCAGCCCGGGGGCGACACCGGGGAGCTGTTTTTT. The V call is TRBV5-1, the J call TRBJ2-2, with D perhaps being TRBD1 or TRBD2 (6 bases each). The CDR3 length is 15 residues. The germline gives CDR1 SGHRS, CDR2 YFSETQ. The ends were cut back, 4 bases at V and 3 bases at J, with 13 bases in the middle. Looking up the rest from reference TRBV5-1 and TRBJ2-2 gives the full variable domain: KAGVTQTPRYLIKTRGQQVTLSCSPISGHRSVSWYQQTPGQGLQFLFEYFSETQRNKGNFPGRFSGRQFSNSRSEMNVSTLELGDSALYLCASSQPGGDTGELFFGEGSRLTVL.

The genes are TRBV18 and TRBJ1-1; perhaps TRBD1 as D (5 bases). CDR3 length: 13 residues. V shed 5 bases and J shed 1 base, with 8 bases lying between them. Per the germline V gene, CDR1 is KGHSH and CDR2 is LQKENI. CDR3 bases: TGTGCCAGCTCAAGGGACGGGAACACTGAAGCTTTCTTT. Protein sequence: CASSRDGNTEAFF. Drawing the rest from reference TRBV18 and TRBJ1-1, the complete variable domain is NAGVMQNPRHLVRRRGQEARLRCSPMKGHSHVYWYRQLPEEGLKFMVYLQKENIIDESGMPKERFSAEFPKEGPSILRIQQVVRGDSAAYFCASSRDGNTEAFFGQGTRLTVV.

This sequence joins TRBV6-5 and TRBJ2-1; 8 nucleotides align to TRBD2. The germline CDR1 and CDR2 sequences are MNHEY and SVGAGI. The CDR3 covers 16 residues. V was pared by 0 bases and J by 4 bases, with 5 bases of the junction left unmatched. The CDR3 reads CASSYSFLAGYNEQFF. CDR3 bases: TGTGCCAGCAGTTACTCGTTCCTAGCGGGTTACAATGAGCAGTTCTTC.

V gene TRBV2 combines with J gene TRBJ2-7, with 8 bases aligning to TRBD1. The CDR3 sequence is 12 residues long. The germline gives CDR1 SNHLY, CDR2 FYNNEI. V lost 7 bases to trimming and J lost 6 bases; unmatched junction nucleotides: 5. DNA of the CDR3: TGTGCCAGCACGGGACAGGTTGGCGAGCAGTACTTC. Translating it yields CASTGQVGEQYF.

J is TRBJ1-4 and V is TRBV5-1, with 8 bases identical to TRBD1. After removal of 7 bases from V and 6 bases from J, the junction contained 5 bases not matched to a gene. Germline V CDR1 and CDR2: SGHRS, YFSETQ. The CDR3 runs to 13 residues. In DNA form, the CDR3 reads TGCGCCAGCCGACAGGGGTTTGATGAAAAACTGTTTTTT. Translation gives CASRQGFDEKLFF.

To note about this clone: The same CDR3 also results from other DNA sequences found in this sample. The chain joins TRBV4-1 to TRBJ1-5; D uncertain. CDR1 and CDR2 from the germline V gene are MGHRA and YSYEKL. V was pared by 4 bases and J by 5 bases, with 9 bases between. There are 13 residues in the CDR3. Here the CDR3 reads CASSRLTDQPQHF. CDR3 nucleotide sequence: TGCGCCAGCAGCCGCCTCACAGATCAGCCCCAGCATTTT.

The chain joins TRBV5-1 to TRBJ2-2, with no clear D. Trimming took 3 bases from V and 2 from J, leaving 8 bases between them. Germline assignment: CDR1 SGHRS and CDR2 YFSETQ. The CDR3 runs to 14 residues. CDR3 coding DNA: TGCGCCAGCAGCTCTTGGGAAAACACCGGGGAGCTGTTTTTT. It is translated as CASSSWENTGELFF.

The chain uses TRBV11-3 and TRBJ2-5; D call uncertain. From germline, CDR1 is SGHNT and CDR2 YENEEA. Trimming removed 5 bases from V and 2 bases from J, with 9 bases in between. The CDR3 is 13 residues long. The DNA for the CDR3 is TGTGCCAGCAGCCGTTCGGCTCAAGAGACCCAGTACTTC. Protein product: CASSRSAQETQYF. The variable domain in full, with the rest retrieved from reference TRBV11-3 and TRBJ2-5, is EAGVVQSPRYKIIEKKQPVAFWCNPISGHNTLYWYLQNLGQGPELLIRYENEEAVDDSQLPKDRFSAERLKGVDSTLKIQPAELGDSAVYLCASSRSAQETQYFGPGTRLLVL.

J is TRBJ2-7 and V is TRBV28; 11 bases are shared with TRBD2. Trimming took 6 bases from V and 3 from J; bases not matched to a gene: 7. The V gene's germline CDR1 is MDHEN and CDR2 SYDVKM. CDR3 length equals 15 residues. The CDR3 sequence: CASRITSGSNYEQYF. In nucleotides, the CDR3 is TGTGCCAGCAGGATTACTAGCGGGAGTAACTACGAGCAGTACTTC.

The chain employs TRBV10-1 and TRBJ2-3, with 10 bases fitting TRBD1. V shed 6 bases and J 4 bases; nucleotides not matched to a gene: 4. Germline V CDR1 and CDR2: WNHNN, SYGVQD (reference sequence). CDR3 length: 14 residues. The DNA of the CDR3 is TGCGCCAGCAGCGGGACAGGGGTTCCAGATACGCAGTATTTT. Translation: CASSGTGVPDTQYF.

This clone was seen a handful of times. The rearrangement joins TRBV10-1 to TRBJ2-7; D is possibly TRBD1 or TRBD2 (5 bases each). This CDR3 has 14 residues. V was cut by 6 bases and J by 2 bases, with 14 bases left in between. CDR1 WNHNN and CDR2 SYGVQD come from the germline V gene (reference sequence). For the CDR3, the DNA is TGCGCCAGCAGCCTAGGGACGGAAACCTACGAGCAGTACTTC. Protein sequence: CASSLGTETYEQYF.

This chain uses TRBV7-8 with TRBJ1-4, with no clear D. This CDR3 has 13 residues. Germline-derived CDR1 and CDR2 are SGHVS and FQNEAQ. Trimming shortened V by 4 bases and J by 10 bases, and 13 bases separated the two germline ends. The CDR3 spells CASSSEWVAKLFF. As DNA, the CDR3 is TGTGCCAGCAGCTCAGAGTGGGTGGCAAAACTGTTTTTT.

The chain links TRBV28 to TRBJ2-7; no reliable D call. The CDR3 covers 13 residues. V lost 8 bases and J 0 bases, leaving 11 bases between the germline ends. Germline-derived CDR1 and CDR2 are MDHEN and SYDVKM. CDR3: CASVDPNSYEQYF. Written as DNA, the CDR3 is TGTGCCAGCGTGGACCCGAACTCCTACGAGCAGTACTTC.

This sequence joins TRBV28 and TRBJ2-5; TRBD1 aligns across 7 bases. TRBJ2-7 explains the end of the DNA better; the J call may be wrong. Germline CDR1 and CDR2: MDHEN and SYDVKM. This CDR3 comprises 13 residues. The CDR3 DNA reads as TGTGCCAGCAGGTGGACAGGACGGGACGAGCAGTACTTC. Encoded protein: CASRWTGRDEQYF.

This rearrangement joins TRBV30 to TRBJ2-7; possibly TRBD1 for D (6 bases). Between the trimmed V and J ends, which lost 1 base and 4 bases, there was a span of 11 bases. This CDR3 has 13 amino acids. The V gene's germline CDR1 is GTSNPN and CDR2 SVGIG (reference sequence). The CDR3 DNA reads TGTGCCTGGAGTGGTGGACAGACGTACGAGCAGTACTTC. Translated, it gives CAWSGGQTYEQYF.

The chain joins TRBV5-4 to TRBJ2-1; D unresolved. The CDR3 is 12 residues long. Germline CDR1 SGHNT, CDR2 YYREEE (reference sequence). Trimming left V 1 base short and J 9 bases short, with 8 bases between. CDR3 protein: CASSLYRSEQFF. CDR3 nucleotide sequence: TGTGCCAGCAGCTTGTATAGGTCTGAGCAGTTCTTC.

The CDR3 coding sequence is TGTGCCAGCAGCGCACTGACAGGGGCGGAAGATACGCAGTATTTT. This codes for CASSALTGAEDTQYF. The chain links TRBV6-5 to TRBJ2-3; 8 nucleotides agree with TRBD1. Trimming cost V 6 bases and J 5 bases; bases outside gene matches: 10. This CDR3 is built from 15 residues. Per the germline V gene, CDR1 is MNHEY and CDR2 is SVGAGI.